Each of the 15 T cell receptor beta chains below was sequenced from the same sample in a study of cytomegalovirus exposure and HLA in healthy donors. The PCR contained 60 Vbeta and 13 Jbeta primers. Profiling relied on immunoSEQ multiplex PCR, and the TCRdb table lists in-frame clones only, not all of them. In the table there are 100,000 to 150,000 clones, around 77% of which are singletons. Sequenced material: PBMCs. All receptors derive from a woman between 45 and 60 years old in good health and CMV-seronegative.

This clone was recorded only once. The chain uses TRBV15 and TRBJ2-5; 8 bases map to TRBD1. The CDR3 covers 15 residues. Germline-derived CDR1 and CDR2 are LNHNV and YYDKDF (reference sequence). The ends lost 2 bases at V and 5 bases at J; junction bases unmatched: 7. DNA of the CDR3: TGTGCCACCAGCAGACCCCAGGGGGCAGGGGAGACCCAGTACTTC. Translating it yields CATSRPQGAGETQYF.

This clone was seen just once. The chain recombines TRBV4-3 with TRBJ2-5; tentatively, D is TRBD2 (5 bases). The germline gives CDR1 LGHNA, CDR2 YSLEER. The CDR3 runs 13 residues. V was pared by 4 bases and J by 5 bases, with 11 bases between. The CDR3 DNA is TGCGCCAGCAGCCCTGAGGGATGGGAGACCCAGTACTTC. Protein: CASSPEGWETQYF.

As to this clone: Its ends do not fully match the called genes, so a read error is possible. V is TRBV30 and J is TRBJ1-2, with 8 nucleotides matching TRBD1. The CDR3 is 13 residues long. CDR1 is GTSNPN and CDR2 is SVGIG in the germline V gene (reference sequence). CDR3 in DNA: TGTGTCTGGAGACCAGGGGGCGCGAGAGGCTACACCTTC. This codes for CVWRPGGARGYTF.

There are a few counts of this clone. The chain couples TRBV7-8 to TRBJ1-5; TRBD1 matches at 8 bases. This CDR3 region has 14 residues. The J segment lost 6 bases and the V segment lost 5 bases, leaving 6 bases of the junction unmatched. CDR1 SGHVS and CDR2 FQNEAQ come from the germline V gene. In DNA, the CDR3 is TGTGCCAGCAGCCCAGGACAGGGAGTTCAGCCCCAGCATTTT. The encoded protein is CASSPGQGVQPQHF.

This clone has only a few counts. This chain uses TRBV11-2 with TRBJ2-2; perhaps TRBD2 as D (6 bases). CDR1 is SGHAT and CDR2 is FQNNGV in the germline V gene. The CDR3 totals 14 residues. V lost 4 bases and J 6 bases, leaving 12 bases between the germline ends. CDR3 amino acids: CASSWGVVPGELFF. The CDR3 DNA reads TGTGCCAGCAGCTGGGGGGTGGTCCCCGGGGAGCTGTTTTTT.

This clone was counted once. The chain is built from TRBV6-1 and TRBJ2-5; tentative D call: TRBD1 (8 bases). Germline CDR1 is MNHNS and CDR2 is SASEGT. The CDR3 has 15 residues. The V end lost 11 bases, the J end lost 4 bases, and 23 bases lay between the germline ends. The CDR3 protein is CAGGAGTGRRETQYF. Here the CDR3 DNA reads TGTGCCGGGGGGGCCGGGACAGGTAGGAGAGAGACCCAGTACTTC.

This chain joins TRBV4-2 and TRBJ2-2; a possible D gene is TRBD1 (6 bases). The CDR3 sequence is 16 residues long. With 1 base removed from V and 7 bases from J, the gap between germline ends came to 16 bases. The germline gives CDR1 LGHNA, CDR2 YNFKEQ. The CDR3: CASSQAHRAGDGELFF. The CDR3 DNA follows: TGTGCCAGCAGCCAAGCTCACAGGGCCGGGGACGGGGAGCTGTTTTTT.

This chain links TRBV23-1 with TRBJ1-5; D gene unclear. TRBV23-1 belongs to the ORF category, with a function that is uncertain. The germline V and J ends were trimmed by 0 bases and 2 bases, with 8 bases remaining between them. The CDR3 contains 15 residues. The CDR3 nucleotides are TGCGCCAGCAGTCAATCCGTCGCGGGCAATCAGCCCCAGCATTTT. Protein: CASSQSVAGNQPQHF.

CDR3 in amino acids: CASTSGDDEKLFF. CDR3 nucleotide sequence: TGTGCCAGTACCTCGGGGGACGATGAAAAACTGTTTTTT. The chain is built from TRBV19 and TRBJ1-4; a possible D gene is TRBD1 (5 bases). CDR1 and CDR2 from the germline V gene are LNHDA and SQIVND (reference sequence). Trimming took off 7 bases at V and 6 bases at J, with 12 bases between the two ends. This CDR3 contains 13 residues. The full variable domain, rest sourced from reference TRBV19 and TRBJ1-4, is DGGITQSPKYLFRKEGQNVTLSCEQNLNHDAMYWYRQDPGQGLRLIYYSQIVNDFQKGDIAEGYSVSREKKESFPLTVTSAQKNPTAFYLCASTSGDDEKLFFGSGTQLSVL.

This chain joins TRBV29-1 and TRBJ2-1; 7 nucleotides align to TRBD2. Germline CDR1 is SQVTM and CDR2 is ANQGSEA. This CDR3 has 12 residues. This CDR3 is CAGTTTYNEQFF. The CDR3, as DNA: TGCGCCGGGACTACTACTTACAATGAGCAGTTCTTC.

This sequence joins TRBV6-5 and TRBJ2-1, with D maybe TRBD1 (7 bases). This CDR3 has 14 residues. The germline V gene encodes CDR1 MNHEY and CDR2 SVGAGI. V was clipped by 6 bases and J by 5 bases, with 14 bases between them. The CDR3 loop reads CASRAGQRNNEQFF. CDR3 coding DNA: TGTGCCAGCAGGGCGGGACAGCGGAACAATGAGCAGTTCTTC.

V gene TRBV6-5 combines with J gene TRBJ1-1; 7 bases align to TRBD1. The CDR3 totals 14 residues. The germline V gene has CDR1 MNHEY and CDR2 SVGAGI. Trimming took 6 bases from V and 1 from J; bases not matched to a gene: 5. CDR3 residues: CASRAQGRNTEAFF. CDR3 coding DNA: TGTGCCAGCAGGGCACAGGGGAGGAACACTGAAGCTTTCTTT.

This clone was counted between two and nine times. The CDR3 reads CASSPFVANYQETQYF. CDR3 DNA: TGTGCCAGCAGCCCGTTCGTGGCCAATTACCAAGAGACCCAGTACTTC. The chain combines TRBV2 with TRBJ2-5; D unresolved. Between the trimmed V and J ends, which lost 6 bases and 0 bases, there was a span of 17 bases. This CDR3 region has 16 residues. Germline V gene data show CDR1 as SNHLY and CDR2 as FYNNEI.

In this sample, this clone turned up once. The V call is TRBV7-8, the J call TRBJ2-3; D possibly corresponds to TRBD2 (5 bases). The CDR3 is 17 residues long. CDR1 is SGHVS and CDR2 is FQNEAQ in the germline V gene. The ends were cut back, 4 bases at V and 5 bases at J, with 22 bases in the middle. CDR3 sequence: CASSSSVGGIEIDTQYF. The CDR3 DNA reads TGTGCCAGCAGCTCTAGTGTTGGAGGCATCGAGATAGATACGCAGTATTTT.

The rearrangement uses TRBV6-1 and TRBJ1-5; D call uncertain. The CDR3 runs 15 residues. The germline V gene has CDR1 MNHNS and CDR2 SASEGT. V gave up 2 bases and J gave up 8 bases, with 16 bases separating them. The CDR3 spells CASSEIRQVVEPQHF. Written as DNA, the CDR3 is TGTGCCAGCAGTGAAATCCGTCAGGTAGTGGAGCCCCAGCATTTT.